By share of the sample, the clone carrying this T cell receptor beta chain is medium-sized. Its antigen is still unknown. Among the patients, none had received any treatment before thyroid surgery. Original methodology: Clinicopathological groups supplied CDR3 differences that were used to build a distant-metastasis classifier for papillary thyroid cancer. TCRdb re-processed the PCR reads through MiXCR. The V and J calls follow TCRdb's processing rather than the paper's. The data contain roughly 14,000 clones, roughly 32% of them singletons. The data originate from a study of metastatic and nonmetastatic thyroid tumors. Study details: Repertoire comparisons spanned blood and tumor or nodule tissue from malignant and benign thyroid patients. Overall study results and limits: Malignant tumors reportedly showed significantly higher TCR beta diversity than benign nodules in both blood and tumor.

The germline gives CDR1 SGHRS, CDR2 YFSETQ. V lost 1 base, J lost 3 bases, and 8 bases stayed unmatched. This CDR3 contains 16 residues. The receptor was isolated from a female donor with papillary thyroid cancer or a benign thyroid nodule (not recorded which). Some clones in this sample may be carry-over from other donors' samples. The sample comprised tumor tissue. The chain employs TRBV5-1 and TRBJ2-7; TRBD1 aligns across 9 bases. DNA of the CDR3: TGCGCCAGCAGCTTGCCGGGACAGGGCCTCGACTACGAGCAGTACTTC. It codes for CASSLPGQGLDYEQYF.